What follows are 26 T cell receptor beta chains derived from one specimen sequenced in a study of T cells in Graves' hyperthyroidism and ophthalmopathy. Amplification yielded TCR beta CDR3 regions, with RNA transcripts as the source. The HTBI primer set served for first-round RT-PCR of the TCR CDR3. TCRdb fed the multiplex PCR reads into MiXCR, producing one record per CDR3 protein. The sample includes hundreds of thousands of distinct CDR3 sequences, approximately 40% of them seen just once. The source material was blood. The receptors were gathered from a man in his late teens or twenties with Graves' hyperthyroidism.

This clonotype has just one count. This clone may be a read error of a much larger clone one base away. The chain couples TRBV29-1 to TRBJ1-2; TRBD1 is a possible D gene (6 bases). This CDR3 spans 12 amino acids. Between the trimmed V and J ends, which lost 4 bases and 4 bases, there was a span of 10 bases. Germline CDR1 SQVTM, CDR2 ANQGSEA. CDR3 sequence reads: CSVVGGVYGYTF. CDR3 DNA sequence: TGCAGCGTTGTGGGGGGCGTCTATGGCTACACCTTC.

V is TRBV10-3 and J is TRBJ2-7, with D possibly being TRBD1 (5 bases). The CDR3 spans 12 residues. CDR1 is ENHRY, CDR2 SYGVKD, per germline. The V gene lost 3 bases and the J gene lost 8 bases, with 11 bases spanning the gap. DNA of the CDR3: TGTGCCATCAGTGACGCCCAGGGCAAGCAGTACTTC. It encodes CAISDAQGKQYF.

In this sample, this clonotype turned up many times. V gene TRBV2 combines with J gene TRBJ1-3; the D gene is possibly TRBD1 (6 bases). Germline V lookup: CDR1 SNHLY, CDR2 FYNNEI. The germline V and J ends were trimmed by 7 bases and 1 base, with 8 bases remaining between them. The CDR3 is 13 amino acids. The CDR3 reads CASTGQSGNTIYF. The CDR3 DNA sequence: TGTGCCAGCACCGGACAGTCTGGAAACACCATATATTTT.

In its sample, this clonotype was seen many times. The V gene is TRBV2, the J gene TRBJ1-1; D uncertain. The V end was cut by 1 base, the J end by 4 bases, with 13 bases between. The CDR3 totals 15 residues. The germline V gene encodes CDR1 SNHLY and CDR2 FYNNEI. The CDR3 protein is CASSEGRVGSTEAFF. The CDR3 nucleotides read TGTGCCAGCAGTGAAGGGAGGGTAGGGAGCACTGAAGCTTTCTTT.

This rearrangement joins TRBV20-1 to TRBJ2-5, with 8 positions matching TRBD2. Per the germline V gene, CDR1 is DFQATT and CDR2 is SNEGSKA (reference sequence). Trimming cost V 1 base and J 3 bases; bases outside gene matches: 4. The CDR3 is 14 residues long. The CDR3 region is CSARAGTREETQYF. The DNA of the CDR3 is TGCAGTGCTAGAGCCGGGACTAGAGAAGAGACCCAGTACTTC.

In this sample, this clonotype turned up a few times. The CDR3: CASSEGGNEAFF. Here the CDR3 DNA reads TGTGCCAGCAGTGAAGGTGGGAACGAAGCTTTCTTT. V and J are TRBV12-3 or TRBV12-4 and TRBJ1-1; no reliable D call. V was clipped by 5 bases and J by 8 bases, with 12 bases between them. The CDR3 totals 12 residues.

The CDR3 sequence is CASSLTRQITGELFF. As DNA, the CDR3 is TGTGCCAGCAGCTTAACGCGACAGATCACCGGGGAGCTGTTTTTT. V usage is TRBV7-6 and J usage is TRBJ2-2, with TRBD1 as a possible D gene (5 bases). The CDR3 length is 15 residues. Trimming removed 2 bases at V and 4 bases at J, with 11 bases between. CDR1 is SGHVS and CDR2 is FNYEAQ in the germline V gene.

As concerns this clonotype: Just one base apart from a much larger clone, this may be a read error. The chain couples TRBV10-2 to TRBJ1-3, with 7 positions matching TRBD1. CDR3 length: 17 residues. Germline CDR1 and CDR2: WSHSY and SAAADI. As DNA, the CDR3 is TGTGTCAGCAGTTACTCGGAGGGGGCGCAGGGAGGAAACACCATATATTTT. Its translation is CVSSYSEGAQGGNTIYF.

This clonotype occurred many times. The chain joins TRBV10-3 to TRBJ1-4; 7 bases are shared with TRBD1. This CDR3 is 15 amino acids long. Per the germline V gene, CDR1 is ENHRY and CDR2 is SYGVKD. Germline trimming cut 6 bases from V and 0 bases from J; bases unmatched to any gene: 4. In DNA, the CDR3 is TGTGCCATCAGCCCAGGGGGGACAACTAATGAAAAACTGTTTTTT. Its translation: CAISPGGTTNEKLFF.

This clonotype has only a few counts. The V and J genes are TRBV7-2 and TRBJ2-7; 8 bases match TRBD2. The germline CDR1 and CDR2 sequences are SGHTA and FQGNSA. The trim removed 1 base at V and 6 bases at J, leaving 8 bases unmatched. The CDR3 covers 15 residues. Here the CDR3 DNA reads TGTGCCAGCAGCTTAGGTGTGGCGGGGGGAGGCGAGCAGTACTTC. It codes for CASSLGVAGGGEQYF.

This sequence joins TRBV6-6 and TRBJ1-4; 8 bases map to TRBD1. The CDR3 has 13 amino acids. Germline values: CDR1 MNHNY, CDR2 SVGAGI (reference sequence). Trimming at V came to 7 bases and at J to 5 bases, leaving 3 bases not matched to a gene. CDR3 DNA: TGTGCCAGCACCGGGACAGGAAATGAAAAACTGTTTTTT. It is translated as CASTGTGNEKLFF.

The J gene is TRBJ1-5, the V gene TRBV20-1; D gene ambiguous. The V and J ends lost 0 bases and 6 bases respectively, with 18 bases between them. From germline, CDR1 is DFQATT and CDR2 SNEGSKA (reference sequence). The CDR3 runs to 16 residues. The CDR3 DNA reads as TGCAGTGCTAGAGATGCGGAGGGAGGCTTTCGTCAGCCCCAGCATTTT. Translation gives CSARDAEGGFRQPQHF.

CDR3 region: CASSSDRGSNQPQHF. CDR3 in DNA: TGTGCCAGCAGTTCCGACAGGGGGAGCAATCAGCCCCAGCATTTT. V is TRBV6-1 and J is TRBJ1-5; TRBD1 matches at 9 bases. CDR1 is MNHNS, CDR2 SASEGT, per germline. The CDR3 is 15 amino acids. The V segment lost 5 bases and the J segment 1 base; nucleotides outside the gene matches: 3.

The table lists this clonotype with a few counts. The chain combines TRBV19 with TRBJ1-4, with a tentative D call TRBD1 (5 bases). There are 15 residues in the CDR3. Trimming removed 7 bases at V and 0 bases at J, with 12 bases between. Germline V gene data show CDR1 as LNHDA and CDR2 as SQIVND (reference sequence). CDR3 residues: CASTPGLSTNEKLFF. As DNA, the CDR3 is TGTGCCAGTACTCCGGGGCTGTCAACTAATGAAAAACTGTTTTTT.

This clonotype showed up many times. One end of the junction fails to match germline, which may point to a read error. The gene calls are TRBV4-3 and TRBJ2-5; TRBD1 agrees at 8 bases. Looked up from germline, CDR1 is LGHNA and CDR2 is YSLEER. This CDR3 comprises 13 residues. The CDR3: CASSQDREETQYF. CDR3 DNA: TGTGCCAGCAGCCAGGACAGGGAGGAGACCCAGTACTTC.

This sequence joins TRBV12-3 or TRBV12-4 and TRBJ2-7; 8 bases match TRBD2. The CDR3 loop spans 14 amino acids. J lost 3 bases, V lost 3 bases, and 4 bases had no gene match. CDR3 sequence: CASSLGRGDYEQYF. Written as DNA, the CDR3 is TGTGCCAGCAGTTTGGGGCGGGGGGACTACGAGCAGTACTTC.

V usage is TRBV29-1 and J usage is TRBJ2-6; 7 bases are shared with TRBD2. Trimming removed 0 bases from V and 11 bases from J; junction bases left unmatched: 7. Germline CDR1 SQVTM, CDR2 ANQGSEA. This CDR3 contains 14 residues. CDR3 protein: CSVEESGRDYVLTF. Here the CDR3 DNA reads TGCAGCGTTGAAGAATCAGGGAGGGACTACGTCCTGACTTTC. Looking up the rest from reference TRBV29-1 and TRBJ2-6 gives the full variable domain: SAVISQKPSRDICQRGTSLTIQCQVDSQVTMMFWYRQQPGQSLTLIATANQGSEATYESGFVIDKFPISRPNLTFSTLTVSNMSPEDSSIYLCSVEESGRDYVLTFGAGSRLTVL.

This clonotype was found many times. The chain joins TRBV12-3 or TRBV12-4 to TRBJ2-7, with D tentatively TRBD1 or TRBD2 (5 bases each). This CDR3 is built from 12 residues. V was cut by 6 bases and J by 7 bases, with 13 bases left in between. The CDR3 reads CASRSERGEQYF. For the CDR3, the DNA is TGTGCCAGCAGATCCGAGAGGGGTGAGCAGTACTTC.

A word on this clonotype: The missing conserved phenylalanine or tryptophan at the end of this CDR3 makes a read error likely. Because the CDR3's place on the DNA is in doubt, the DNA is left out and the CDR3 is given as listed by TCRdb. The chain employs TRBV2 and TRBJ2-7. 12 amino acids form the CDR3, both terminal residues included. Germline loops: CDR1 SNHLY, CDR2 FYNNEI. CDR3 in amino acids: CASSSIGSDLSY.

The CDR3 region is CASSFSGVPDTIYF. Here the CDR3 DNA reads TGTGCCAGCAGTTTCTCGGGGGTCCCGGACACCATATATTTT. The genes are TRBV12-3 or TRBV12-4 and TRBJ1-3, with a tentative D call TRBD1 (5 bases). The CDR3 sequence is 14 residues long. V gave up 3 bases and J gave up 8 bases, with 14 bases separating them.

The CDR3 sequence: CASRGLAKSSYEQYF. The CDR3 nucleotides are TGTGCCAGCAGGGGACTAGCGAAAAGCTCCTACGAGCAGTACTTC. The genes are TRBV6-2 or TRBV6-3 and TRBJ2-7, with 10 positions matching TRBD2. Per germline, CDR1 MNHEY and CDR2 SVGEGT. This CDR3 is built from 15 residues. Unmatched junction bases numbered 5, after V lost 6 bases and J lost 0 bases.

This clonotype occurred a few times. This rearrangement joins TRBV5-1 to TRBJ1-1, with D unclear. This CDR3 spans 15 amino acids. The ends were cut back, 0 bases at V and 3 bases at J, with 12 bases in the middle. CDR1 SGHRS and CDR2 YFSETQ come from the germline V gene. For the CDR3, the DNA is TGCGCCAGCAGCTTGGGGGCAGGTCGGTACACTGAAGCTTTCTTT. Translating gives CASSLGAGRYTEAFF. Based on the CDR3 plus reference TRBV5-1 and TRBJ1-1, the full variable domain is KAGVTQTPRYLIKTRGQQVTLSCSPISGHRSVSWYQQTPGQGLQFLFEYFSETQRNKGNFPGRFSGRQFSNSRSEMNVSTLELGDSALYLCASSLGAGRYTEAFFGQGTRLTVV.

This clonotype was picked up many times. V and J are TRBV10-3 and TRBJ1-1; D ambiguous. Per the germline V gene, CDR1 is ENHRY and CDR2 is SYGVKD. This CDR3 is built from 12 residues. V lost 7 bases to trimming and J lost 10 bases, with 16 bases between them. CDR3 in DNA: TGTGCCATCAAGGGCAGTGAGGTGGGAGCTTTCTTT. Protein product: CAIKGSEVGAFF.

The V call is TRBV19, the J call TRBJ1-2; the match to TRBD1 covers 7 bases. J gave up 2 bases and V 7 bases, and 10 bases lay outside the gene matches. The CDR3 extends over 15 amino acids. CDR1 is LNHDA and CDR2 is SQIVND in the germline V gene (reference sequence). DNA for the CDR3: TGTGCCAGTACTGCCGGGACAGTCCTCAACTATGGCTACACCTTC. Its translation: CASTAGTVLNYGYTF.

The chain couples TRBV6-5 to TRBJ1-3; 9 positions match TRBD1. There are 17 residues in the CDR3. The junction had 6 bases not matched to a gene; V was cut back by 2 bases and J by 1 base. Germline CDR1 reads MNHEY; CDR2 reads SVGAGI. The CDR3 nucleotides are TGTGCCAGCAGTTACCTCCGGGACAGGGTATCTGGAAACACCATATATTTT. This translates into CASSYLRDRVSGNTIYF.

The rearrangement links TRBV7-2 to TRBJ2-5; TRBD2 agrees at 13 bases. V gave up 4 bases and J gave up 5 bases; unmatched junction bases: 10. Germline CDR1 SGHTA, CDR2 FQGNSA. This CDR3 has 17 residues. The CDR3 DNA reads as TGTGCCAGCAGCTCACCCGGACTAGCGGGAGTTTTGGAGACCCAGTACTTC. This codes for CASSSPGLAGVLETQYF.